This T cell receptor (beta chain) was captured in a study of blood T cell repertoires in COVID-19 (dated by TCRdb to the early 2020s). With regard to the full study: Samples from collaborators originated in the United States, Italy and Spain and spanned both the acute and convalescent phases of COVID-19. The prospective study material was composed of cDNA or gDNA derived from T cells, B-cell-depleted T cells, or PBMCs. Deeply sampled blood TCRbeta repertoires from subjects exposed to, actively infected with, or recovered from COVID-19 were included in the dataset. The repertoires were made available in a free public database intended to serve as a resource for research on the immune response to SARS-CoV-2. The samples were drawn from two sources: the first 160 participants of the ongoing ImmuneRACE study, and 1,254 subjects contributed by 6 global collaborators. Sample metadata almost always included a de-identified subject ID, COVID-19 status, age in years and sex. Where HLA class I and class II types were available, the types were taken from metadata supplied by the sample provider, not from assay-based typing. The full study reports these points: The amount of clinical and demographic metadata varied by source and participant and was provided uncurated.

CDR3 length: 15 amino acids, cysteine to phenylalanine. Here the CDR3 DNA is all that survives: 45 bases in frame from base 1. Trimming accounts for 3 bases at V and 8 bases at J, while the number of junction bases matched to no gene is 9. The germline V gene specifies KGHSH as CDR1 and LQKENI as CDR2. The count of this clone is one. There is no known antigen for this receptor. No quality values exist for individual bases; no much larger clone is one base distant. TCRbeta CDR3 regions were amplified from genomic DNA by means of the immunoSEQ Assay, a bias-controlled multiplex PCR. Under the source paper's analysis protocol: The number of nucleated cells in each sample was estimated by amplification of reference gene primers within the assay. Sequence reads were collapsed and filtered to measure the absolute abundance of every unique TCRbeta CDR3 rearrangement. For each sample, productive Simpson clonality was calculated as the square root of Simpson's diversity index across productive rearrangements. The source is immuneACCESS, and TCRdb retained only in-frame sequences with V and J called. Part of the clones is not carried over; for the studies checked, unresolved V genes explain less than half of this, and the remainder is unexplained. V, J and clone size reflect that table, while D and trimming were determined from the DNA. Counted in this sample were 350,000 to 450,000 clones; about nine tenths of them appeared once. The top ten hold around 1.5% of the sample.

In Seattle, one collaborating source enrolled patients while the infection was active and tracked those patients longitudinally over the course of disease. Whole blood was collected in K2EDTA tubes by collaborating institutions according to the institutions' own protocols. Collaborator samples were shipped for TCRbeta analysis as frozen whole blood, isolated PBMCs, or DNA extracted from either sample type. The sample comprised peripheral blood. The rearrangement combines TRBV18 with TRBJ1-4; TRBD1 lines up with 7 middle nucleotides. The sequence was obtained from a woman in her 40s with COVID-19, enrolled during active disease. The bases are TGTGCCAGCTCACCGACAGGGTTGGGTTCAGAAAAACTGTTTTTT. Translated, this gives CASSPTGLGSEKLFF.